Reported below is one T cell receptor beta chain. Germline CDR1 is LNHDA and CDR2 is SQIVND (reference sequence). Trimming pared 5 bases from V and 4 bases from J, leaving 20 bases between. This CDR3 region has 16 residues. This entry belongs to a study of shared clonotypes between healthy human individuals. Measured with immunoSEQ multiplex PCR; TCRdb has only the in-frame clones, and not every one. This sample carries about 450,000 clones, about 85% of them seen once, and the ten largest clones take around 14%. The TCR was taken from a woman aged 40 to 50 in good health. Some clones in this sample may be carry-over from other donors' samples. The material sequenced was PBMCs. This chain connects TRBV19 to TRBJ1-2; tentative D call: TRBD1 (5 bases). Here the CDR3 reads CASSPPGGVVVYGYTF. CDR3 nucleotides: TGTGCCAGTAGTCCACCGGGAGGGGTAGTAGTCTATGGCTACACCTTC.